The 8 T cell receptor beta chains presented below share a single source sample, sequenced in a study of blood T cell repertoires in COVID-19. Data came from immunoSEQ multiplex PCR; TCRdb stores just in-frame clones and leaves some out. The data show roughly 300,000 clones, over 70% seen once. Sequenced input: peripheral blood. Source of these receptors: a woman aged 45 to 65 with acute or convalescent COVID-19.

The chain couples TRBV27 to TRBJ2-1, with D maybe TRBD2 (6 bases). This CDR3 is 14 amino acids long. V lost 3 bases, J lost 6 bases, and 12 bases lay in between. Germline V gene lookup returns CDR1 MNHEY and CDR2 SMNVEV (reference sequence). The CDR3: CASSLVLGGNEQFF. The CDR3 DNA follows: TGTGCCAGCAGTTTGGTATTGGGGGGCAATGAGCAGTTCTTC.

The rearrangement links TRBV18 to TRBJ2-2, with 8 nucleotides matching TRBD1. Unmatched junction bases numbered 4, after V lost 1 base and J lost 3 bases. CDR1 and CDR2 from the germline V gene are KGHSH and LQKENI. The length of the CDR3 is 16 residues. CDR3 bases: TGTGCCAGCTCACCACAGGCAGGGGGCGACACCGGGGAGCTGTTTTTT. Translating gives CASSPQAGGDTGELFF.

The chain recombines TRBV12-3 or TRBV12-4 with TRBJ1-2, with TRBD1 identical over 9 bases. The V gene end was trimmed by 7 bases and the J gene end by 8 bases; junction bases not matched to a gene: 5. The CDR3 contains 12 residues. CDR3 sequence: CASKRQGGGYTF. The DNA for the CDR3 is TGTGCCAGCAAGAGACAGGGGGGAGGCTACACCTTC.

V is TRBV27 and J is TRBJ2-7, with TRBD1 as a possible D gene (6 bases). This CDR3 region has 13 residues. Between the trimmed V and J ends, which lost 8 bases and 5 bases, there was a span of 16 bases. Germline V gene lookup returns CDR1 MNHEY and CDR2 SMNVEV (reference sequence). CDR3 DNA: TGTGCCAGCGCACGCACAGGGCTCCACGAGCAGTACTTC. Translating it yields CASARTGLHEQYF.

The CDR3 region is CASSYGTSGSHYNEQFF. The CDR3 bases are TGTGCCAGCAGTTATGGGACTAGCGGGAGCCACTACAATGAGCAGTTCTTC. The chain carries TRBV7-2 and TRBJ2-1; 14 bases are a match to TRBD2. V shed 6 bases and J 3 bases; nucleotides not matched to a gene: 7. This CDR3 has 17 residues. Germline CDR1 and CDR2: SGHTA and FQGNSA. Together with reference TRBV7-2 and TRBJ2-1, the CDR3 gives the full variable domain: GAGVSQSPSNKVTEKGKDVELRCDPISGHTALYWYRQSLGQGLEFLIYFQGNSAPDKSGLPSDRFSAERTGGSVSTLTIQRTQQEDSAVYLCASSYGTSGSHYNEQFFGPGTRLTVL.

This CDR3 reads CASSQVGTPYV. In DNA, the CDR3 is TGTGCCAGCAGCCAAGTCGGGACACCGTACGTC. The V and J genes are TRBV3-1 (or the pseudogene TRBV3-2) and TRBJ2-7; TRBD1 might be the D (6 bases). CDR1 LGHDT and CDR2 YNNKEL come from the germline V gene (reference sequence). The CDR3 is 11 residues long. V was shortened by 1 base and J by 12 bases, with 10 bases between the two germline ends.

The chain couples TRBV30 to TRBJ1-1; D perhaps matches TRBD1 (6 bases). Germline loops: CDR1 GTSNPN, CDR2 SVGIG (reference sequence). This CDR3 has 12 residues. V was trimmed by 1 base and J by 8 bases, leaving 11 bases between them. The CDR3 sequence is CAWSGRQAEAFF. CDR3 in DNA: TGTGCCTGGAGTGGCCGACAGGCGGAAGCTTTCTTT.

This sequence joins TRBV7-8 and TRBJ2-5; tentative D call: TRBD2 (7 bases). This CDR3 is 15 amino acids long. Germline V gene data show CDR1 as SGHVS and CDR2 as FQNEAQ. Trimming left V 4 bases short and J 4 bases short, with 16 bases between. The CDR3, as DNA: TGTGCCAGCAGCTCGACCTGGGGGGGCCGAGAGACCCAGTACTTC. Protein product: CASSSTWGGRETQYF.